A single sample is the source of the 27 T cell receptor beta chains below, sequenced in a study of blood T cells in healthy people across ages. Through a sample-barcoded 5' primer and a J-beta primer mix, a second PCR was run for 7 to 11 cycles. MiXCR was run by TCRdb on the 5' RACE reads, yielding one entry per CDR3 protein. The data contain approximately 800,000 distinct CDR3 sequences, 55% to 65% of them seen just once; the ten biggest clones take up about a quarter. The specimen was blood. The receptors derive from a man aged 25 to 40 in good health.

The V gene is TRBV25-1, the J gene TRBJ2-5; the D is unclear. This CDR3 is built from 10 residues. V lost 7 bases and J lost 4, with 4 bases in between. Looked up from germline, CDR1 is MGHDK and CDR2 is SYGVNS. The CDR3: CASKGETQYF. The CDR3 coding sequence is TGTGCCAGCAAAGGAGAGACCCAGTACTTC.

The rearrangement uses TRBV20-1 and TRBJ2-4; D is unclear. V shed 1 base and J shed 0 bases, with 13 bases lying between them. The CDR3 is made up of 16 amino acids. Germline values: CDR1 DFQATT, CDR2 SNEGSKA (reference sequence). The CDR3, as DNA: TGCAGTGCTAGAGGACCAGGCCGAGAAGCCAAAAACATTCAGTACTTC. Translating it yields CSARGPGREAKNIQYF.

The CDR3 loop reads CASSRSDSGANVLTF. The CDR3 region has the DNA TGTGCCAGCAGCCGCTCAGATTCTGGGGCCAACGTCCTGACTTTC. The genes are TRBV7-9 and TRBJ2-6; D remains unclear. Trimming removed 5 bases at V and 1 base at J, with 9 bases between. The CDR3 extends over 15 amino acids. Per germline, CDR1 SEHNR and CDR2 FQNEAQ (reference sequence).

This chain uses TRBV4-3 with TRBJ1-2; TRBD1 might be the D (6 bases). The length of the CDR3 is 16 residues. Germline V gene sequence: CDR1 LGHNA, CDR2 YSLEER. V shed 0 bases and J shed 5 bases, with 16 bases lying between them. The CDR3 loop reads CASSQERRGGLYGYTF. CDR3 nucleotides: TGCGCCAGCAGCCAAGAGCGCAGGGGAGGGCTATATGGCTACACCTTC.

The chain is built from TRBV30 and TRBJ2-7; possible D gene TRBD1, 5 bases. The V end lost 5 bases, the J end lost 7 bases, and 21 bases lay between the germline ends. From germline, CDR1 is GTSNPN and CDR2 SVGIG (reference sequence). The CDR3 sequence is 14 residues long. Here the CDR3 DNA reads TGTGCCTGGGGTCAGGGTTCCATCGGTTATGAGCAGTACTTC. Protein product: CAWGQGSIGYEQYF.

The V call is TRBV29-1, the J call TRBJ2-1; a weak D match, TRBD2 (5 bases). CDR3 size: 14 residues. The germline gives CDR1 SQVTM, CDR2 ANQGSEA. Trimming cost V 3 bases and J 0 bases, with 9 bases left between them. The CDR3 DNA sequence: TGCAGCGTTGAGTTCCGGGACTCCTACAATGAGCAGTTCTTC. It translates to CSVEFRDSYNEQFF.

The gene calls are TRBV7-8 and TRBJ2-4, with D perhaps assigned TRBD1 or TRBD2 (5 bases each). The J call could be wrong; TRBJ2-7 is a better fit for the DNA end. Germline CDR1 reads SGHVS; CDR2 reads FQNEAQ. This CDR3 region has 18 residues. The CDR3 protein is CASSLARVGPKRAYEQYF. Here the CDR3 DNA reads TGTGCCAGCAGCTTAGCGAGGGTGGGACCCAAGAGGGCCTACGAGCAGTACTTC.

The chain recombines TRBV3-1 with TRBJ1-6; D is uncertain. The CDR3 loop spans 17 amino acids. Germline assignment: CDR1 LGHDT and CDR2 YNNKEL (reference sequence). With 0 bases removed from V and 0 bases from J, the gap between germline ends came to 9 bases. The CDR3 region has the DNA TGTGCCAGCAGCCAAGAGGGGTTGAGCTCCTATAATTCACCCCTCCACTTT. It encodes CASSQEGLSSYNSPLHF.

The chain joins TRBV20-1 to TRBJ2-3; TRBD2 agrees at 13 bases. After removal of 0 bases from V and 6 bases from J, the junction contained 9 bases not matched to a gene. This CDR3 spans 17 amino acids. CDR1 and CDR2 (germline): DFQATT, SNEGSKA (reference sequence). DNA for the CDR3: TGCAGTGCTAGAGATTCCCGACTAGCGGGGGGTCGGGATACGCAGTATTTT. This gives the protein CSARDSRLAGGRDTQYF.

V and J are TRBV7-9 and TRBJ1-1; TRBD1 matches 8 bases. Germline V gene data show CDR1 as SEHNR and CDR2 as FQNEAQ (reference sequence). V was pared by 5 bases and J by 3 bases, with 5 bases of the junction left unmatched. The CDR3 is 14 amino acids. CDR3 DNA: TGTGCCAGCAGCACCTTGACAGGGGACACTGAAGCTTTCTTT. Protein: CASSTLTGDTEAFF.

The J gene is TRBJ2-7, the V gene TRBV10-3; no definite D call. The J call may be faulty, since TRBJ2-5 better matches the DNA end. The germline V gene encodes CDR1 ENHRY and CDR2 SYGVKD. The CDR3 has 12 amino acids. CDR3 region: CAIRTDQETQYF. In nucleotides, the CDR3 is TGTGCCATCAGGACGGATCAAGAGACCCAGTACTTC.

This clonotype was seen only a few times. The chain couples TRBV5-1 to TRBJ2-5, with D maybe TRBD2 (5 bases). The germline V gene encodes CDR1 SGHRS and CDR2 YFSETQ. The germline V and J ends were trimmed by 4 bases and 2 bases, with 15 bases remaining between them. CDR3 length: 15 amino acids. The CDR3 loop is CASSTVSGGQETQYF. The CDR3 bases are TGCGCCAGCAGCACAGTCAGCGGCGGGCAAGAGACCCAGTACTTC.

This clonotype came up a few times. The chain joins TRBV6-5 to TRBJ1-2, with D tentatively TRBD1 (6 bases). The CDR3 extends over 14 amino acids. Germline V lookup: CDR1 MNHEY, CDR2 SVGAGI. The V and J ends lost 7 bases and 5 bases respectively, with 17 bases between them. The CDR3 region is CASIRRGSRYGYTF. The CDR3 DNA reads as TGTGCCAGCATCCGAAGGGGGAGTCGGTATGGCTACACCTTC.

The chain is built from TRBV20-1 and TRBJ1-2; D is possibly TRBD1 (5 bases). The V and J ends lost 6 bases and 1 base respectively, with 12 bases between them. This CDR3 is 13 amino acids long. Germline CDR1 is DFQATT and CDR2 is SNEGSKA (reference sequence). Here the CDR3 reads CSAPGRNNYGYTF. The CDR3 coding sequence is TGCAGTGCACCGGGACGGAATAACTATGGCTACACCTTC.

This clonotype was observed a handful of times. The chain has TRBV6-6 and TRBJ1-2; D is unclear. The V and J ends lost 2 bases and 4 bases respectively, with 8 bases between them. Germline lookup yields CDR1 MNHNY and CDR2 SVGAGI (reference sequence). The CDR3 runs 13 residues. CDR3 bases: TGTGCCAGCAGTTACGGCGAAGTCTATGGCTACACCTTC. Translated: CASSYGEVYGYTF.

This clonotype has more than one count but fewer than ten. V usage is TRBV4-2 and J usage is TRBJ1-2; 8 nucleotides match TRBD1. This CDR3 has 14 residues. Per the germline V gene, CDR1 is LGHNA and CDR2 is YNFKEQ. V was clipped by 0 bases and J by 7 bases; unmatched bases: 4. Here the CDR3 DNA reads TGTGCCAGCAGCCAAGATAGAACAGGGGGTGGCTACACCTTC. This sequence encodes CASSQDRTGGGYTF.

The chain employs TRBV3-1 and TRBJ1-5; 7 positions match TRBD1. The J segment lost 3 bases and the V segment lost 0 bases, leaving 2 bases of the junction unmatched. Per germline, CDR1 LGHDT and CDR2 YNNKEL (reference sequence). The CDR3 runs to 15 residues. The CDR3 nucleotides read TGTGCCAGCAGCCAAGAAGGACAGGCCAATCAGCCCCAGCATTTT. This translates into CASSQEGQANQPQHF. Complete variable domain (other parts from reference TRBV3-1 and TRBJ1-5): DTAVSQTPKYLVTQMGNDKSIKCEQNLGHDTMYWYKQDSKKFLKIMFSYNNKELIINETVPNRFSPKSPDKAHLNLHINSLELGDSAVYFCASSQEGQANQPQHFGDGTRLSIL.

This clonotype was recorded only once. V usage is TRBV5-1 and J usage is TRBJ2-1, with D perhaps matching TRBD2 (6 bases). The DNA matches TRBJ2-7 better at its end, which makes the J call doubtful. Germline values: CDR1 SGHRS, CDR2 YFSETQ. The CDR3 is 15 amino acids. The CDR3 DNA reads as TGCGCCAGCAGCCTTAGCGGCAGCTCCTACAATGAGCAGTACTTC. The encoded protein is CASSLSGSSYNEQYF.

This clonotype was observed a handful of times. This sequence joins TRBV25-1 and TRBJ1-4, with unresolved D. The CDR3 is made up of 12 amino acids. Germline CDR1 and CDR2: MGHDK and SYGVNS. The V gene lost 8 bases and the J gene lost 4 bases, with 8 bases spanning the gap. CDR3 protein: CASRRDNEKLFF. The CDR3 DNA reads TGTGCCAGCCGAAGAGATAATGAAAAACTGTTTTTT.

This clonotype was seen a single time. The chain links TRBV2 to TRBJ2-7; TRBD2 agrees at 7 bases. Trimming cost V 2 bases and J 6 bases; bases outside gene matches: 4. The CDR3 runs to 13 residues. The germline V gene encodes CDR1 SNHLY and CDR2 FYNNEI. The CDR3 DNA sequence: TGTGCCAGCAGTGAATTAGCGGGTACCGAGCAGTACTTC. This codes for CASSELAGTEQYF.

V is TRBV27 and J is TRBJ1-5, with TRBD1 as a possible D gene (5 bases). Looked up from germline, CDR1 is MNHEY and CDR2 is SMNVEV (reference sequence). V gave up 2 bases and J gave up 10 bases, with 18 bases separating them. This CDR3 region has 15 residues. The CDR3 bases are TGTGCCAGCAGTTTAGGCAGGGCAGAAGGGTTACCCCAGCATTTT. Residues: CASSLGRAEGLPQHF.

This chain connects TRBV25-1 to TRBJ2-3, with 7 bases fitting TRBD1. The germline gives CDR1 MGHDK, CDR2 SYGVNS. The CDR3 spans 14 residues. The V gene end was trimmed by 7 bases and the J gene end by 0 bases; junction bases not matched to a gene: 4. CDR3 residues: CASMTGRSTDTQYF. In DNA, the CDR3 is TGTGCCAGCATGACAGGGAGAAGCACAGATACGCAGTATTTT.

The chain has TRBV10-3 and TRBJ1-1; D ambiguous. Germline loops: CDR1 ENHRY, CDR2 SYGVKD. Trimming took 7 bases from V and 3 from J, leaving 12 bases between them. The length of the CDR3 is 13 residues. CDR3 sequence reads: CAIKLASHTEAFF. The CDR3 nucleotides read TGTGCCATCAAGTTGGCCTCCCACACTGAAGCTTTCTTT.

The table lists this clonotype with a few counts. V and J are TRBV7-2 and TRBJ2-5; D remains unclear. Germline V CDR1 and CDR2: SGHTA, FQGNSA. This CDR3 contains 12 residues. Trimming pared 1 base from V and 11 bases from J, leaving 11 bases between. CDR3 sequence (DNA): TGTGCCAGCAGCTTAGGCACTACGAGGCAGTACTTC. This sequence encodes CASSLGTTRQYF.

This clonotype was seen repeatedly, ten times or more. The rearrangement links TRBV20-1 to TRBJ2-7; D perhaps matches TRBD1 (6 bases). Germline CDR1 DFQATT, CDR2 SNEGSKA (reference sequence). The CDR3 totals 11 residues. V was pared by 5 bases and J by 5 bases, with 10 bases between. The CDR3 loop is CSAGDNDEQYF. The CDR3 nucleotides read TGCAGTGCTGGGGACAATGACGAGCAGTACTTC.

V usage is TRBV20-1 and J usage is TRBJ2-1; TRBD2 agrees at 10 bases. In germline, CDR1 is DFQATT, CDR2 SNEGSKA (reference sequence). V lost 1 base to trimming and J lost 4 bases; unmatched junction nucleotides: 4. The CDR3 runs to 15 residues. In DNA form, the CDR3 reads TGCAGTGCTAGAGGGGCAGCGGGGGGGTACAATGAGCAGTTCTTC. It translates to CSARGAAGGYNEQFF.

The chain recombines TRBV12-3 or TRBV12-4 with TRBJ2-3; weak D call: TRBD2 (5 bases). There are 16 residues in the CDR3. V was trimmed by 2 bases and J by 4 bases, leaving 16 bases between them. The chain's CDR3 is CASSLTGSVTADTQYF. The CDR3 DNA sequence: TGTGCCAGCAGTTTAACGGGAAGCGTGACCGCAGATACGCAGTATTTT.